The clone carrying this TCR beta chain was detected ten times or more. These data are taken from a study of T cells in Graves' hyperthyroidism and ophthalmopathy. Trimming removed 4 bases from V and 3 bases from J, with 13 bases in between. The CDR3 loop spans 14 amino acids. Germline CDR1 GTSNPN, CDR2 SVGIG (reference sequence). Researchers amplified the TCR beta CDR3 regions from RNA transcripts. When the TCR CDR3 underwent first-round RT-PCR, the HTBI primer set was used. TCRdb used MiXCR to reprocess the multiplex PCR reads, holding one entry per CDR3 protein. The profile shows 460,000 or so distinct CDR3 sequences, about an eighth of them singletons. Diagnostic assessment was based on clinical symptoms, serum thyroxine and TRAb, thyroid ultrasound and orbital computed tomography.

This receptor was taken from a young woman with Graves' hyperthyroidism. Sequenced: blood. This chain connects TRBV30 to TRBJ2-1; no firm D call. CDR3 DNA: TGTGCCTGGAAAGGGTCAGGAGACTACAATGAGCAGTTCTTC. Amino acids: CAWKGSGDYNEQFF.